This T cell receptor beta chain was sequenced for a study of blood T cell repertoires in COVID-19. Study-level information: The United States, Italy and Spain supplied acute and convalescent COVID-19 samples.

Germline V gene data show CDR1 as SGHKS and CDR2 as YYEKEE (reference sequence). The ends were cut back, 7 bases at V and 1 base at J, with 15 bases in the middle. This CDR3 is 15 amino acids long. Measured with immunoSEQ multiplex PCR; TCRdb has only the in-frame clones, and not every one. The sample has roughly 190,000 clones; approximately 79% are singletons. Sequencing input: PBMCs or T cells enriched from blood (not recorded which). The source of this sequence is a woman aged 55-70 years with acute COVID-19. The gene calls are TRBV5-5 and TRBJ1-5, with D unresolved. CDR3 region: CASLDFFGSNQPQHF. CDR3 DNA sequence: TGTGCCAGCCTGGACTTCTTTGGGAGCAATCAGCCCCAGCATTTT. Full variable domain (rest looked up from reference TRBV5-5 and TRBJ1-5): DAGVTQSPTHLIKTRGQQVTLRCSPISGHKSVSWYQQVLGQGPQFIFQYYEKEERGRGNFPDRFSARQFPNYSSELNVNALLLGDSALYLCASLDFFGSNQPQHFGDGTRLSIL.